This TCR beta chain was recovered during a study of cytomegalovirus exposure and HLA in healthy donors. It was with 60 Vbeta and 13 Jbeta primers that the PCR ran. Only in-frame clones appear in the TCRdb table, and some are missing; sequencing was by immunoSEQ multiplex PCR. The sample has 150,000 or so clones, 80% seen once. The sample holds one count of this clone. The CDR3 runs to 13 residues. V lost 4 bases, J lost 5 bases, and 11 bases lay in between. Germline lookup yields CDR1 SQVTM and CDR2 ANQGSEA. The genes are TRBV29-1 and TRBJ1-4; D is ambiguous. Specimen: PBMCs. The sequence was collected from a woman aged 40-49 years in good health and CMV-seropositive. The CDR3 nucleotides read TGCAGCGTTGCAAGAGACATAAATGAAAAACTGTTTTTT. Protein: CSVARDINEKLFF.